This T cell receptor beta chain was captured by sequencing in a study of blood T cell repertoires in COVID-19. Participants, roughly 18 to 89 years old, spanned about two dozen US areas. Participants had their cohort set by participant-reported clinical history. Sequencing was performed with immunoSEQ multiplex PCR; in TCRdb, only in-frame clones are kept and a portion is missing. Here the sample spans about 310,000 clones, approximately 83% being singletons. In germline, CDR1 is MNHEY, CDR2 SVGAGI. The germline V and J ends were trimmed by 6 bases and 4 bases, with 18 bases remaining between them. This CDR3 has 15 amino acids.

Sequencing was performed on PBMCs or T cells enriched from blood (not recorded which). The sequence was collected from a man aged 25 to 45 who had recovered from COVID-19. This chain uses TRBV6-5 with TRBJ1-1; perhaps TRBD1 as D (5 bases). The CDR3 loop is CASRYGIGVSTEAFF. CDR3 in DNA: TGTGCCAGCAGGTACGGGATAGGGGTGAGCACTGAAGCTTTCTTT.